Below, 8 T cell receptor beta chains from the same sample are listed, as sequenced in a study of cytomegalovirus exposure and HLA in healthy donors. It was with 60 Vbeta and 13 Jbeta primers that the PCR ran. The repertoire was sequenced with immunoSEQ multiplex PCR; TCRdb's copy has only in-frame clones and lacks some. Of more than 70,000 clones in the sample, over 60% were seen once. Sequencing was performed on PBMCs. Source of these receptors: a man aged 35 to 55 in good health and CMV-seronegative.

V is TRBV4-1 and J is TRBJ2-5, with D possibly TRBD2 on 5 matching bases. The CDR3 totals 15 residues. CDR1 and CDR2 (germline): MGHRA, YSYEKL. Trimming shortened V by 1 base and J by 4 bases, and 13 bases separated the two germline ends. This CDR3 is CASSQVAFKVETQYF. The CDR3, as DNA: TGCGCCAGCAGCCAAGTAGCGTTTAAGGTAGAGACCCAGTACTTC.

The J gene is TRBJ2-7, the V gene TRBV4-1; 10 bases map to TRBD2. There are 18 residues in the CDR3. Germline V lookup: CDR1 MGHRA, CDR2 YSYEKL. The J segment lost 3 bases and the V segment lost 0 bases, leaving 11 bases of the junction unmatched. CDR3 in amino acids: CASSQDPRTSGFYYEQYF. The CDR3 nucleotides read TGCGCCAGCAGCCAAGACCCACGGACTAGCGGATTTTACTACGAGCAGTACTTC.

This chain joins TRBV6-1 and TRBJ2-1, with 9 bases identical to TRBD2. The CDR3 runs to 15 residues. The trim removed 2 bases at V and 8 bases at J, leaving 7 bases unmatched. In germline, CDR1 is MNHNS, CDR2 SASEGT. CDR3 region: CASSERAGGPHEQFF. As DNA, the CDR3 is TGTGCCAGCAGTGAACGGGCGGGGGGGCCACATGAGCAGTTCTTC.

This chain joins TRBV11-3 and TRBJ2-3; D not resolved. This CDR3 contains 13 residues. Germline V CDR1 and CDR2: SGHNT, YENEEA. Trimming stripped 5 bases from V and 5 bases from J, with 11 bases between. The CDR3 here is CASSAAEEDTQYF. CDR3 DNA: TGTGCCAGCAGCGCCGCTGAGGAAGATACGCAGTATTTT.

The chain couples TRBV7-8 to TRBJ1-5; D unclear. This CDR3 is 14 amino acids long. With 0 bases removed from V and 2 bases from J, the gap between germline ends came to 5 bases. The V gene's germline CDR1 is SGHVS and CDR2 FQNEAQ. Here the CDR3 DNA reads TGTGCCAGCAGCTTAGCCCCAGGCAATCAGCCCCAGCATTTT. Translated: CASSLAPGNQPQHF. Looking up the rest from reference TRBV7-8 and TRBJ1-5 gives the full variable domain: GAGVSQSPRYKVAKRGQDVALRCDPISGHVSLFWYQQALGQGPEFLTYFQNEAQLDKSGLPSDRFFAERPEGSVSTLKIQRTQQEDSAVYLCASSLAPGNQPQHFGDGTRLSIL.

This sequence joins TRBV7-9 and TRBJ2-3; TRBD2 aligns across 12 bases. This CDR3 comprises 16 residues. Germline assignment: CDR1 SEHNR and CDR2 FQNEAQ (reference sequence). The junction had 4 bases not matched to a gene; V was cut back by 5 bases and J by 1 base. The CDR3 region has the DNA TGTGCCAGCAGCACCCGACTAGCGGGGGGCACAGATACGCAGTATTTT. Protein product: CASSTRLAGGTDTQYF.

This chain joins TRBV7-9 and TRBJ2-5; 7 bases match TRBD1. The ends lost 5 bases at V and 5 bases at J; junction bases unmatched: 2. Germline V gene lookup returns CDR1 SEHNR and CDR2 FQNEAQ (reference sequence). CDR3 length equals 12 residues. CDR3 nucleotide sequence: TGTGCCAGCAGCCGACAGGGTGAGACCCAGTACTTC. It codes for CASSRQGETQYF.

This clone was seen just once. This rearrangement joins TRBV9 to TRBJ1-4; D call uncertain. The germline V gene has CDR1 SGDLS and CDR2 YYNGEE. V dropped 4 bases and J dropped 8 bases, with 18 bases sitting between them. There are 15 residues in the CDR3. The CDR3 bases are TGTGCCAGCAGCTCCCGCGGAGCCATTGAGGAAAAACTGTTTTTT. Translating it yields CASSSRGAIEEKLFF.